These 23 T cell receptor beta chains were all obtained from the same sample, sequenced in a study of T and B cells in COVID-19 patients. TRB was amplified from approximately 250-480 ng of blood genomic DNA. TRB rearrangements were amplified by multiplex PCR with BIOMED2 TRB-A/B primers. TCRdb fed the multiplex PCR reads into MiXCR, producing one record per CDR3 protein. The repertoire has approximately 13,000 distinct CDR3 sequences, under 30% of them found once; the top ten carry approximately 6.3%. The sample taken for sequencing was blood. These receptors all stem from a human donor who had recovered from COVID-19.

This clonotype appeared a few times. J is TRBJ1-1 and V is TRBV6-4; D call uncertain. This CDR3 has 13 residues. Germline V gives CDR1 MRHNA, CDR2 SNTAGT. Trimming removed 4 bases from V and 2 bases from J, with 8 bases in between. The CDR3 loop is CASSVRSNTEAFF. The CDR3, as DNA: TGTGCCAGCAGTGTCAGGAGTAACACTGAAGCTTTCTTT.

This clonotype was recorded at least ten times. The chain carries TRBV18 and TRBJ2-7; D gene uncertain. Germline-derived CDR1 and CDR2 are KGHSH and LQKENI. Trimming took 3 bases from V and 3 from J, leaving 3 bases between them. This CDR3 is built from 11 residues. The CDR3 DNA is TGTGCCAGCTCACCCAACTACGAGCAGTACTTC. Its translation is CASSPNYEQYF.

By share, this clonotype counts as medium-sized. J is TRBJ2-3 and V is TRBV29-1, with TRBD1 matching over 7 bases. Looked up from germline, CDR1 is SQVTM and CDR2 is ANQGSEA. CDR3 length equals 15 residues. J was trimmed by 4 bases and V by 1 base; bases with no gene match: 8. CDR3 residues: CSVEGYRGVADTQYF. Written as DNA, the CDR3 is TGCAGCGTTGAAGGATACAGGGGTGTCGCAGATACGCAGTATTTT.

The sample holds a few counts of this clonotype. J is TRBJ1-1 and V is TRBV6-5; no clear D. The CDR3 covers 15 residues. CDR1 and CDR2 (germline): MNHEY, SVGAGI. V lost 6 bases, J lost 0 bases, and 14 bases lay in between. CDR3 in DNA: TGTGCCAGCAGCCAGCAAAGTCTCATGAACACTGAAGCTTTCTTT. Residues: CASSQQSLMNTEAFF.

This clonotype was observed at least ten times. In DNA form, the CDR3 reads TGTGCCAGCAGCATCAGGGATTACAATGAGCAGTTCTTC. As protein: CASSIRDYNEQFF. The chain combines TRBV27 with TRBJ2-1, with a weak D call TRBD1 (5 bases). The ends were cut back, 6 bases at V and 4 bases at J, with 10 bases in the middle. From germline, CDR1 is MNHEY and CDR2 SMNVEV (reference sequence). This CDR3 region has 13 residues.

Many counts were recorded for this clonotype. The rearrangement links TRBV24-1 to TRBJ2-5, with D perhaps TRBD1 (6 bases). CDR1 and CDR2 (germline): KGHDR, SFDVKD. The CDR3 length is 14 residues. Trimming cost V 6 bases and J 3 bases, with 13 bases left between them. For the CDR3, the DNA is TGTGCCACCAGTCCAGGGGACCCTAAAGAGACCCAGTACTTC. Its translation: CATSPGDPKETQYF.

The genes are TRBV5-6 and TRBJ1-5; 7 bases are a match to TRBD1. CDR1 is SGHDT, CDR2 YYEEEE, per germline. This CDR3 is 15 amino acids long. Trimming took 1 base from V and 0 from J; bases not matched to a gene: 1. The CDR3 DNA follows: TGTGCCAGCAGCTTGTACAGGGGTAGCAATCAGCCCCAGCATTTT. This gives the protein CASSLYRGSNQPQHF.

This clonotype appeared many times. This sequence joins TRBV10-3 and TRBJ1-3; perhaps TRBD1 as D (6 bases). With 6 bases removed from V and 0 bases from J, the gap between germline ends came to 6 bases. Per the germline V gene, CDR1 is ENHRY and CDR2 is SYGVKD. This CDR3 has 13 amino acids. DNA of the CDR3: TGTGCCATCAGGGACAGCTCTGGAAACACCATATATTTT. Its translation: CAIRDSSGNTIYF.

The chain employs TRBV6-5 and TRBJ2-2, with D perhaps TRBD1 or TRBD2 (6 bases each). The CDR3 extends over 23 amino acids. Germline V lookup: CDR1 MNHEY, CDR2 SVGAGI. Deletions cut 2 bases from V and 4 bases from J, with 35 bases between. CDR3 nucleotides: TGTGCCAGCAGTTACCCTACAGGGAGAGGGTTACCGGGGGAGCTAAGGGGCACCGGGGAGCTGTTTTTT. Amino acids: CASSYPTGRGLPGELRGTGELFF.

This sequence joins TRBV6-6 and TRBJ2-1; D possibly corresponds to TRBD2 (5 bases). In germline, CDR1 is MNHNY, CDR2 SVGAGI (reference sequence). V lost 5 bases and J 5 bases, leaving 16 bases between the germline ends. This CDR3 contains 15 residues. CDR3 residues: CASSEKRRFNNEQFF. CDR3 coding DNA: TGTGCCAGCAGTGAAAAGCGGAGATTTAACAATGAGCAGTTCTTC.

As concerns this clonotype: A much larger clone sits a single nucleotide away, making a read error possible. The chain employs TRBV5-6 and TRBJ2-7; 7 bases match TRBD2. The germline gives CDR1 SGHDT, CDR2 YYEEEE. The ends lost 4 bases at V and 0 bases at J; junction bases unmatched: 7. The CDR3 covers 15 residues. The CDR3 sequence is CASSLGLTDSYEQYF. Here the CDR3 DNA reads TGTGCCAGCAGCCTGGGACTAACGGACTCCTACGAGCAGTACTTC.

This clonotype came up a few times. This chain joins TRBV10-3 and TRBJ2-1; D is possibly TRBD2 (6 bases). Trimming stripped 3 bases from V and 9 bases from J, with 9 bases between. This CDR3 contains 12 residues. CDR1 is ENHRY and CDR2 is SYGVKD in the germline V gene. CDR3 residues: CAISDLGGEQFF. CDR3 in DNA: TGTGCCATCAGTGACTTGGGGGGTGAGCAGTTCTTC.

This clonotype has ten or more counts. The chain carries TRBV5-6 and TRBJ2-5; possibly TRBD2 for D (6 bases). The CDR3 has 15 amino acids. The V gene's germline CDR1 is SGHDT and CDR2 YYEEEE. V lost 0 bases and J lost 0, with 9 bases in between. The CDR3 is CASSLAGGYQETQYF. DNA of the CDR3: TGTGCCAGCAGCTTGGCCGGGGGATACCAAGAGACCCAGTACTTC.

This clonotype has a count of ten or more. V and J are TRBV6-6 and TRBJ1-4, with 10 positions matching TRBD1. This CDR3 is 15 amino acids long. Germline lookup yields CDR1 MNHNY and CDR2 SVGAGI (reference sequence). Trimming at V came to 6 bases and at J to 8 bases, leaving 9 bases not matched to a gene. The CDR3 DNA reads TGTGCCAGCAGCCCCGGGACAGGGGTCCACGAAAAACTGTTTTTT. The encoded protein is CASSPGTGVHEKLFF.

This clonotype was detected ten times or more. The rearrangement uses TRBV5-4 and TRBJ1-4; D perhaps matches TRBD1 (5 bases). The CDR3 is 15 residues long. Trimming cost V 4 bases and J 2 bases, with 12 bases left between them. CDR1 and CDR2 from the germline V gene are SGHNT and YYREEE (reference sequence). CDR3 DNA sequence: TGTGCCAGCAGCCAGACGTGGGGCACTAATGAAAAACTGTTTTTT. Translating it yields CASSQTWGTNEKLFF.

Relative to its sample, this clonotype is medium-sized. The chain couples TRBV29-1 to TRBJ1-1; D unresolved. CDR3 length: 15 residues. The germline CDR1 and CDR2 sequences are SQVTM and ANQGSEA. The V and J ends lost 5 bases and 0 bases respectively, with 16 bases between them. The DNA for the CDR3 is TGCAGCGTTCTCCTTGGACTATCTATGAACACTGAAGCTTTCTTT. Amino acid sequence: CSVLLGLSMNTEAFF.

CDR3 nucleotides: TGTGCCAGCAGCCAAGGGCAGGGGCAGTACGAGCAGTACTTC. Its protein is CASSQGQGQYEQYF. The rearrangement uses TRBV14 and TRBJ2-7; TRBD1 is a possible D gene (6 bases). This CDR3 has 14 residues. V was shortened by 1 base and J by 4 bases, with 11 bases between the two germline ends. Germline V gene data show CDR1 as SGHDN and CDR2 as FVKESK. Filled out from reference TRBV14 and TRBJ2-7, the complete variable domain reads EAGVTQFPSHSVIEKGQTVTLRCDPISGHDNLYWYRRVMGKEIKFLLHFVKESKQDESGMPNNRFLAERTGGTYSTLKVQPAELEDSGVYFCASSQGQGQYEQYFGPGTRLTVT.

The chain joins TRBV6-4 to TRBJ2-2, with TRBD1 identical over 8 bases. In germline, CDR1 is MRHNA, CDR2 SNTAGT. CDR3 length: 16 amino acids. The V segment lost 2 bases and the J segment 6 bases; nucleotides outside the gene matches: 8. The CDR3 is CASSDTPGQVAGELFF. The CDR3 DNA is TGTGCCAGCAGTGACACGCCGGGACAGGTGGCCGGGGAGCTGTTTTTT.

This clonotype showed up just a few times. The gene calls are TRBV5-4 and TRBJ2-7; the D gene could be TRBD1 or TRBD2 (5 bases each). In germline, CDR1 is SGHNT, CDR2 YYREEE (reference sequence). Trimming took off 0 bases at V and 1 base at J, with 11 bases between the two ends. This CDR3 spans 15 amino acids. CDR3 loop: CASSLAGTLSYEQYF. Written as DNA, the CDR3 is TGTGCCAGCAGCTTGGCAGGGACCTTGTCCTACGAGCAGTACTTC.

The CDR3 loop is CASSLLTGPDTQYF. The CDR3 DNA reads as TGCGCCAGCAGCTTGTTAACAGGGCCTGATACGCAGTATTTT. This rearrangement joins TRBV5-1 to TRBJ2-3; tentatively, D is TRBD1 (6 bases). The CDR3 covers 14 residues. Per the germline V gene, CDR1 is SGHRS and CDR2 is YFSETQ. V lost 1 base to trimming and J lost 6 bases, with 12 bases between them.

The CDR3 DNA follows: TGTGCCAGCAGCAAAATCACGGGACTAGCGGGAGAGAAGGTTACCGGGGAGCTGTTTTTT. Protein sequence: CASSKITGLAGEKVTGELFF. V is TRBV6-1 and J is TRBJ2-2; 14 bases are shared with TRBD2. The germline gives CDR1 MNHNS, CDR2 SASEGT. This CDR3 contains 20 residues. The trim removed 6 bases at V and 5 bases at J, leaving 17 bases unmatched.

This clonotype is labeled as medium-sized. The DNA of the CDR3 is TGTGCCAGTGGGACCTTCGGGGTCACGGGCACTGAAGCTTTCTTT. This gives the protein CASGTFGVTGTEAFF. The chain joins TRBV19 to TRBJ1-1; weak D call: TRBD1 (5 bases). V lost 8 bases and J lost 4, with 20 bases in between. Germline V gene lookup returns CDR1 LNHDA and CDR2 SQIVND (reference sequence). The CDR3 extends over 15 amino acids.

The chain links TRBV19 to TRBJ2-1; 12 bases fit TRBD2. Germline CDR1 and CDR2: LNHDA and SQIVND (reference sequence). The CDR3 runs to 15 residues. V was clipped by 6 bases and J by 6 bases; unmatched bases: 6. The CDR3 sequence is CASRGLAGGLNEQFF. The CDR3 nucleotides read TGTGCCAGTAGAGGGCTAGCGGGAGGGCTCAATGAGCAGTTCTTC.